This T cell receptor (beta chain) was obtained from a study of somatic mutations in cytotoxic T cells in rheumatoid arthritis. Study outcomes and limitations: Rheumatoid arthritis patients showed slight TRBV07 underrepresentation, unadjusted for multiple comparisons. A single CD8+ clone exceeded 20% of CD8+ cells in about an eighth of the 65 patients. Between rheumatoid arthritis patients and age-matched healthy controls, CD8+ T-cell clonality showed no significant difference. Of the expanded CD8+ clones, the antigen targets were not known.

Only a few counts were recorded for this clone. Antigen specificity is unknown. The CDR3 totals 16 residues. Germline V lookup: CDR1 MRHNA, CDR2 SNTAGT. Trimming pared 3 bases from V and 3 bases from J, leaving 14 bases between. The assay was immunoSEQ multiplex PCR, and TCRdb's table has in-frame clones only and misses some. The repertoire holds about 25,000 clones, with over 80% as singletons. The rearrangement joins TRBV6-4 to TRBJ2-2, with a possible D match to TRBD2 (7 bases). This clonotype originated in a man between 50 and 59 years old in good health. Input material: CD8+ T cells sorted from blood. The CDR3 sequence is CASSEGGGRDTGELFF. The DNA for the CDR3 is TGTGCCAGCAGTGAGGGGGGGGGCCGGGACACCGGGGAGCTGTTTTTT.